This T cell receptor beta chain originates from a study of T-cell memory formation after mild COVID-19. From germline, CDR1 is SGHAT and CDR2 FQNNGV. V gave up 5 bases and J gave up 6 bases; unmatched junction bases: 5. CDR3 length: 14 residues. TCRdb ran MiXCR on the 5' RACE reads and lists one entry per CDR3 protein. The sample has more than 85,000 distinct CDR3 sequences, over 8.5% seen once. This clonotype was seen more than once but under ten times. Sequencing was done on a sample of PBMCs or a T cell subset sorted from them (not recorded which). The TCR was taken from a man younger than 30 who had mild COVID-19 (a few samples of this study predate the infection). Cell type and time point are not known. The chain carries TRBV11-2 and TRBJ2-1; 9 bases match TRBD2. Here the CDR3 reads CASSQLRGGNEQFF. CDR3 bases: TGTGCCAGCAGCCAATTGCGGGGGGGCAATGAGCAGTTCTTC.